This T cell receptor (beta chain) was sequenced during a study of blood T cell repertoires in COVID-19. Overall study: Whether acute or convalescent, the COVID-19 samples came from the United States, Italy and Spain. PBMCs, B-cell-depleted T cells, or T cells were the source of the cDNA or gDNA that made up the material.

Patients in Seattle were enrolled during active infection, then followed longitudinally. Trimming left V 2 bases short and J 6 bases short, with 8 bases between. The CDR3 runs to 13 residues. Only in-frame clones appear in the TCRdb table, and some are missing; sequencing was by immunoSEQ multiplex PCR. Of approximately 50,000 clones in the sample, 82% were seen once. The V gene is TRBV12-3 or TRBV12-4, the J gene TRBJ2-1; D possibly corresponds to TRBD2 (6 bases). Sequencing used peripheral blood. The TCR was taken from a man older than 75 with COVID-19, enrolled during active disease. Here the CDR3 reads CASSLPGGNEQFF. The CDR3 DNA sequence: TGTGCCAGCAGTTTACCCGGGGGCAATGAGCAGTTCTTC.